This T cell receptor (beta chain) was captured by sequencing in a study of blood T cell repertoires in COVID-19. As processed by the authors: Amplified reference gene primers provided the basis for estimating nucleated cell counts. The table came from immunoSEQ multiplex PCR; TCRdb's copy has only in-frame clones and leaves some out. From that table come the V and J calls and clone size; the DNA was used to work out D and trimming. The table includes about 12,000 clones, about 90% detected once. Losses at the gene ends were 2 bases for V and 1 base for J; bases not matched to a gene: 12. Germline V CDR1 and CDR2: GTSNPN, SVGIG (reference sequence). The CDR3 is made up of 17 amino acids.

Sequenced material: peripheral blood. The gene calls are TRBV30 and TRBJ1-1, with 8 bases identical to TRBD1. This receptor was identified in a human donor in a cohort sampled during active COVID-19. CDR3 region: CAWSNGRGLGGNTEAFF. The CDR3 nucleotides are TGTGCCTGGAGTAACGGCAGGGGGCTTGGGGGGAACACTGAAGCTTTCTTT.